This entry concerns a single T cell receptor beta chain. Assay: immunoSEQ multiplex PCR; the TCRdb copy retains only in-frame clones and omits some. Of roughly 130,000 clones listed, roughly 91% are singletons. V shed 4 bases and J 5 bases; nucleotides not matched to a gene: 3. Germline V gene lookup returns CDR1 SGHDT and CDR2 YYEEEE. The CDR3 totals 14 residues. These data come from a study of cytomegalovirus exposure and HLA in healthy donors. The V and J genes are TRBV5-6 and TRBJ1-6, with 7 bases aligning to TRBD1. The TCR originated in a man aged 25-45 years in good health and CMV-seronegative. The specimen was PBMCs. The CDR3 reads CASSGGTDNSPLHF. The CDR3 nucleotides read TGTGCCAGCAGCGGGGGGACAGATAATTCACCCCTCCACTTT.